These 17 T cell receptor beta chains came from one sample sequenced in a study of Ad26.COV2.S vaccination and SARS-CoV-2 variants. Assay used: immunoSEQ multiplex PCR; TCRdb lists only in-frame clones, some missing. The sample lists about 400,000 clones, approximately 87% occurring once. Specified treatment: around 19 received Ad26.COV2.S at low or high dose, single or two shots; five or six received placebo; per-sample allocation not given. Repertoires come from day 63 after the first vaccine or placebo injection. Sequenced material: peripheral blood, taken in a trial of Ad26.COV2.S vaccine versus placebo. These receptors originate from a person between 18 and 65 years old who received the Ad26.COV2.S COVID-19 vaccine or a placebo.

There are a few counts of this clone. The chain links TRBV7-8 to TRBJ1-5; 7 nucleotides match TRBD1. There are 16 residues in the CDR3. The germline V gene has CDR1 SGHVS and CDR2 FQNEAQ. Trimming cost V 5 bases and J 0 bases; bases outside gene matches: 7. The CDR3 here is CASSQQGLSSNQPQHF. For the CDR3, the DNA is TGTGCCAGCAGCCAACAGGGGCTTTCTAGCAATCAGCCCCAGCATTTT.

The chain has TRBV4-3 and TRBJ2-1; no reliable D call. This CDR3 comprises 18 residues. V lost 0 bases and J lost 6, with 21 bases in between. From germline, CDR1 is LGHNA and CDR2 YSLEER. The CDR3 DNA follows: TGCGCCAGCAGCCAAGATCTGATCGACCCGTCCCCTCTCAATGAGCAGTTCTTC. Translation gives CASSQDLIDPSPLNEQFF.

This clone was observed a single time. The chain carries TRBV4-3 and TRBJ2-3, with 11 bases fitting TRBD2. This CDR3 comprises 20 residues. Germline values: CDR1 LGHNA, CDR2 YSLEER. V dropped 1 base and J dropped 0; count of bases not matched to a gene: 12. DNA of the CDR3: TGCGCCAGCAGCCAAGGGTTAGCGGGGGGGCAACAACCTAGCACAGATACGCAGTATTTT. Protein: CASSQGLAGGQQPSTDTQYF.

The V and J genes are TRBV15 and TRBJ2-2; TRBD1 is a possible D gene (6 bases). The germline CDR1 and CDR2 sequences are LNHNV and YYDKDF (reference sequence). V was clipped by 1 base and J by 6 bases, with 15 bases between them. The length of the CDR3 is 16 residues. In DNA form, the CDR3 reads TGTGCCACCAGCAGAGCGCCCAGGGGAAAGGCCGGGGAGCTGTTTTTT. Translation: CATSRAPRGKAGELFF.

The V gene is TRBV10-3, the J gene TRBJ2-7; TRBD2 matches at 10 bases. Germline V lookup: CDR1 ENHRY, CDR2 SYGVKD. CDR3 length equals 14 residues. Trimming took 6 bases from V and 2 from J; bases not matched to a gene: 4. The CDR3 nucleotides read TGTGCCATCAGGTCCGGGACTAGCGCCTACGAGCAGTACTTC. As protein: CAIRSGTSAYEQYF.

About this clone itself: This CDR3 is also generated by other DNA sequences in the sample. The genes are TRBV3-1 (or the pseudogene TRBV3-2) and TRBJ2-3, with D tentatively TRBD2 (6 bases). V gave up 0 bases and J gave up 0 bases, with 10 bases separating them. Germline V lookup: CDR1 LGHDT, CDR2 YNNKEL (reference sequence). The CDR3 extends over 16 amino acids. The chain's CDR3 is CASSQDRDSSTDTQYF. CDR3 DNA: TGTGCCAGCAGCCAAGATCGGGACTCTAGCACAGATACGCAGTATTTT.

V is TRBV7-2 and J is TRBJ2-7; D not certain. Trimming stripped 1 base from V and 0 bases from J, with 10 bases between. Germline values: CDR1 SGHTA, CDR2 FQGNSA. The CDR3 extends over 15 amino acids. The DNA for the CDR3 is TGTGCCAGCAGCTTAGGATCAACAGCCTCCTACGAGCAGTACTTC. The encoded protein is CASSLGSTASYEQYF.

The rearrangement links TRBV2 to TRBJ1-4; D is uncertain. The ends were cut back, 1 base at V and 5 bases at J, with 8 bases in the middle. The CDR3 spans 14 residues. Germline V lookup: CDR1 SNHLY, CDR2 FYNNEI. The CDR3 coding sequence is TGTGCCAGCAGTGAAGGACGGCAGAATGAAAAACTGTTTTTT. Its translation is CASSEGRQNEKLFF.

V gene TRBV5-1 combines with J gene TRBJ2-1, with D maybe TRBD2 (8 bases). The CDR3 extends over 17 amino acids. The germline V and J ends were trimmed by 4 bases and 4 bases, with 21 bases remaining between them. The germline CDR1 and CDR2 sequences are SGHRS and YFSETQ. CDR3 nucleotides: TGCGCCAGCAGCCATCGGGAGGGGACAGCGGTTTACAATGAGCAGTTCTTC. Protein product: CASSHREGTAVYNEQFF.

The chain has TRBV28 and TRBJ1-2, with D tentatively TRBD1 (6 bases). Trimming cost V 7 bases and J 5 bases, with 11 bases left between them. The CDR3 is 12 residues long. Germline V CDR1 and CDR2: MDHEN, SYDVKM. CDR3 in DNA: TGTGCCAGCACGGGGGGCGAGTATGGCTACACCTTC. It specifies CASTGGEYGYTF.

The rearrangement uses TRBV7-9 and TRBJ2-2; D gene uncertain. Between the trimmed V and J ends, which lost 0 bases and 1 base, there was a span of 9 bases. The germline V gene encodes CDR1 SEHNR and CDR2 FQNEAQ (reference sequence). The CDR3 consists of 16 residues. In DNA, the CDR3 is TGTGCCAGCAGCTTAGCCTTGGCGGAGAACACCGGGGAGCTGTTTTTT. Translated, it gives CASSLALAENTGELFF.

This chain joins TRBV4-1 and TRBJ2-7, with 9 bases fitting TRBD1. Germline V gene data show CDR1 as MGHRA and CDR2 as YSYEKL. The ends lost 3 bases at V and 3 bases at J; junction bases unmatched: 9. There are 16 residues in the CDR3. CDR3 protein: CASSHSPGQGFYEQYF. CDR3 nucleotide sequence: TGCGCCAGCAGCCATAGCCCGGGACAGGGATTCTACGAGCAGTACTTC.

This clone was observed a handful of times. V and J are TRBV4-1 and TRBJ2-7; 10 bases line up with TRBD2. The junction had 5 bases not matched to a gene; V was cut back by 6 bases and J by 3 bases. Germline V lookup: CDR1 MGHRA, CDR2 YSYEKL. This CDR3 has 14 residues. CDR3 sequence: CASSQSSGGYEQYF. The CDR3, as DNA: TGCGCCAGCAGTCAGTCTAGCGGGGGCTACGAGCAGTACTTC.

The CDR3 region is CASSALQVDTQYF. For the CDR3, the DNA is TGTGCCAGCAGCGCCCTCCAGGTGGATACGCAGTATTTT. The gene calls are TRBV9 and TRBJ2-3; D unresolved. V was pared by 3 bases and J by 6 bases, with 11 bases between. CDR1 is SGDLS and CDR2 is YYNGEE in the germline V gene. CDR3 length: 13 amino acids. The variable domain in full, completed from reference TRBV9 and TRBJ2-3, reads DSGVTQTPKHLITATGQRVTLRCSPRSGDLSVYWYQQSLDQGLQFLIQYYNGEERAKGNILERFSAQQFPDLHSELNLSSLELGDSALYFCASSALQVDTQYFGPGTRLTVL.

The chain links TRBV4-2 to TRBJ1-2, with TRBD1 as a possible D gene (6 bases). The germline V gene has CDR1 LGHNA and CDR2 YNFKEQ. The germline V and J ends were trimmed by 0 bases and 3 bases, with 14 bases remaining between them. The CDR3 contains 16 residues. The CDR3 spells CASSQEGPGADYGYTF. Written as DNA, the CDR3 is TGTGCCAGCAGCCAAGAGGGTCCGGGGGCGGACTATGGCTACACCTTC.

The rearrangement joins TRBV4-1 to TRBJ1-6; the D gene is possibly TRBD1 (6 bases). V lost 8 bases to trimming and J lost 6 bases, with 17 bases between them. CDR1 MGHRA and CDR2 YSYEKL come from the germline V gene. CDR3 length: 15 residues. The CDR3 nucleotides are TGCGCCAGCGGCCTTCTACAGGGCTTTAATTCACCCCTCCACTTT. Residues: CASGLLQGFNSPLHF.

CDR3 DNA sequence: TGCGCCAGCTCGCCGTGGAGACAGGACAGCGAGCAGTACTTC. Protein: CASSPWRQDSEQYF. The chain uses TRBV5-1 and TRBJ2-7, with a tentative D call TRBD1 (6 bases). The CDR3 runs to 14 residues. Per the germline V gene, CDR1 is SGHRS and CDR2 is YFSETQ. The V and J ends lost 7 bases and 6 bases respectively, with 20 bases between them.